This record looks at one TCR beta chain sequence and its context. This entry is derived from a study of blood T cell repertoires in COVID-19. Overall study context: Acute and convalescent COVID-19 specimens originated in the United States, Italy and Spain.

Under the authors' procedure: Using reference gene primer amplification, nucleated cell counts were estimated. The repertoire was sequenced with immunoSEQ multiplex PCR; TCRdb's copy has only in-frame clones and lacks some. V and J calls and clone size follow that table, whereas D and trimming were derived from the DNA. The sample contains 250,000 to 300,000 clones, around three quarters of which appear only once. The V gene end was trimmed by 1 base and the J gene end by 1 base; junction bases not matched to a gene: 2. Germline CDR1 SGHRS, CDR2 YFSETQ. This CDR3 has 16 residues. The clonotype was recovered from a woman aged 80 or older with acute or convalescent COVID-19. Material for sequencing was peripheral blood. The chain has TRBV5-1 and TRBJ2-3; 11 bases map to TRBD2. The CDR3 DNA is TGCGCCAGCAGCTTGATTAGCGGGAGGGGCACAGATACGCAGTATTTT. It codes for CASSLISGRGTDTQYF.